A single sample gave rise to the 23 T cell receptor beta chains below, sequenced in a study of identical twins. TCRdb re-derived calls from the 5' RACE reads in MiXCR, one entry per CDR3 protein. In the table there are approximately 670,000 distinct CDR3 sequences, 5.5% to 6.5% of which are singletons. Source material: naive T cells sorted from blood. The receptor source for this set is a man between 18 and 29 years old in good health.

This clonotype came up many times. This chain joins TRBV11-2 and TRBJ1-1; no clear D gene. The CDR3 has 12 residues. Trimming stripped 5 bases from V and 4 bases from J, with 8 bases between. CDR1 is SGHAT and CDR2 is FQNNGV in the germline V gene. The CDR3 DNA reads TGTGCCAGCAGCCACCAACTCACTGAAGCTTTCTTT. Protein: CASSHQLTEAFF.

The sample holds a few counts of this clonotype. The V call is TRBV19, the J call TRBJ1-4, with 7 bases lining up with TRBD1. Trimming cost V 10 bases and J 5 bases; bases outside gene matches: 7. CDR1 is LNHDA and CDR2 is SQIVND in the germline V gene (reference sequence). The CDR3 is 13 residues long. The CDR3 DNA follows: TGTGCCACCCAGGCGGGACAGAATGAAAAACTGTTTTTT. This translates into CATQAGQNEKLFF.

This clonotype has at least ten counts. The chain is built from TRBV5-1 and TRBJ2-5, with D hard to call. This CDR3 spans 14 amino acids. The V gene lost 4 bases and the J gene lost 0 bases, with 10 bases spanning the gap. From germline, CDR1 is SGHRS and CDR2 YFSETQ. DNA for the CDR3: TGCGCCAGCAGCCAGGATGGGAACCAAGAGACCCAGTACTTC. It codes for CASSQDGNQETQYF.

This clonotype showed up just a few times. The rearrangement links TRBV7-9 to TRBJ2-3; the D gene could be TRBD1 or TRBD2 (5 bases each). With 4 bases removed from V and 0 bases from J, the gap between germline ends came to 14 bases. The CDR3 is 16 residues long. Germline assignment: CDR1 SEHNR and CDR2 FQNEAQ (reference sequence). CDR3 loop: CASSSHGTVSTDTQYF. CDR3 nucleotide sequence: TGTGCCAGCAGCTCCCACGGGACGGTTAGCACAGATACGCAGTATTTT. The full variable domain, completed using reference TRBV7-9 and TRBJ2-3, is DTGVSQNPRHKITKRGQNVTFRCDPISEHNRLYWYRQTLGQGPEFLTYFQNEAQLEKSRLLSDRFSAERPKGSFSTLEIQRTEQGDSAMYLCASSSHGTVSTDTQYFGPGTRLTVL.

This clonotype was seen only a few times. The rearrangement joins TRBV2 to TRBJ2-7; a possible D gene is TRBD2 (5 bases). There are 12 residues in the CDR3. Trimming took off 6 bases at V and 6 bases at J, with 12 bases between the two ends. Germline lookup yields CDR1 SNHLY and CDR2 FYNNEI. DNA for the CDR3: TGTGCCAGCAGACTAGACAAGGGCGAGCAGTACTTC. Its protein product is CASRLDKGEQYF.

The chain combines TRBV7-3 with TRBJ2-7; tentative D call: TRBD1 (5 bases). The CDR3 runs to 16 residues. The germline V and J ends were trimmed by 0 bases and 2 bases, with 14 bases remaining between them. The germline CDR1 and CDR2 sequences are SGHTA and FQGTGA. In DNA form, the CDR3 reads TGTGCCAGCAGCTTAACGTCGGACACGCCGGCCTACGAGCAGTACTTC. It encodes CASSLTSDTPAYEQYF.

This clonotype was seen many times. The genes are TRBV3-1 and TRBJ2-2; D ambiguous. Germline CDR1 LGHDT, CDR2 YNNKEL (reference sequence). The length of the CDR3 is 13 residues. V dropped 2 bases and J dropped 3 bases, with 4 bases sitting between them. CDR3 nucleotides: TGTGCCAGCAGCCAACGCCACACCGGGGAGCTGTTTTTT. It translates to CASSQRHTGELFF.

This clonotype was recorded many times. This chain connects TRBV27 to TRBJ2-1, with a possible D match to TRBD2 (6 bases). V was shortened by 6 bases and J by 1 base, with 7 bases between the two germline ends. Germline V gene lookup returns CDR1 MNHEY and CDR2 SMNVEV (reference sequence). The CDR3 totals 13 residues. The DNA for the CDR3 is TGTGCCAGCAGCGCGGGGTCCTACAATGAGCAGTTCTTC. Translated, it gives CASSAGSYNEQFF.

The gene calls are TRBV19 and TRBJ2-2, with 9 positions matching TRBD2. V shed 7 bases, J shed 2 bases, and the junction held 11 bases outside the gene matches. The CDR3 is made up of 17 amino acids. CDR1 and CDR2 (germline): LNHDA, SQIVND (reference sequence). The CDR3 region is CASIAGASLGNTGELFF. In nucleotides, the CDR3 is TGTGCCAGTATAGCGGGGGCTAGCCTGGGAAACACCGGGGAGCTGTTTTTT.

J is TRBJ2-2 and V is TRBV3-1; D is unresolved. The CDR3 is 14 residues long. Trimming pared 0 bases from V and 5 bases from J, leaving 7 bases between. Germline CDR1 reads LGHDT; CDR2 reads YNNKEL (reference sequence). CDR3 protein: CASSQDRLTGELFF. CDR3 DNA: TGTGCCAGCAGCCAAGATAGGCTGACCGGGGAGCTGTTTTTT.

The rearrangement uses TRBV18 and TRBJ2-3; possible D gene TRBD2, 7 bases. The CDR3 sequence is 16 residues long. The V gene lost 0 bases and the J gene lost 2 bases, with 12 bases spanning the gap. Germline V CDR1 and CDR2: KGHSH, LQKENI. The CDR3 loop reads CASSPPGGPHTDTQYF. The CDR3 nucleotides are TGTGCCAGCTCACCACCGGGGGGGCCCCACACAGATACGCAGTATTTT.

This chain uses TRBV3-1 with TRBJ2-7; D possibly uses TRBD1 or TRBD2 (5 bases each). The CDR3 is made up of 15 amino acids. Germline CDR1 is LGHDT and CDR2 is YNNKEL (reference sequence). V lost 1 base, J lost 5 bases, and 15 bases lay in between. The CDR3 loop is CASSQVPGPTNEQYV. The CDR3 DNA reads as TGTGCCAGCAGCCAAGTCCCGGGACCCACCAACGAGCAGTACGTC.

The rearrangement uses TRBV10-2 and TRBJ2-7; a possible D gene is TRBD2 (7 bases). The CDR3 consists of 12 residues. Trimming shortened V by 6 bases and J by 4 bases, and 10 bases separated the two germline ends. Germline V gene sequence: CDR1 WSHSY, CDR2 SAAADI. The CDR3 loop is CASRSGTYEQYV. The CDR3 coding sequence is TGCGCCAGCAGAAGCGGGACATACGAGCAGTACGTC.

The chain combines TRBV15 with TRBJ2-2; TRBD2 might be the D (6 bases). The V end lost 5 bases, the J end lost 3 bases, and 10 bases lay between the germline ends. CDR1 LNHNV and CDR2 YYDKDF come from the germline V gene (reference sequence). The CDR3 extends over 14 amino acids. The CDR3 spells CATSGGTDTGELFF. The CDR3 nucleotides read TGTGCCACCAGCGGGGGGACGGACACCGGGGAGCTGTTTTTT.

This clonotype was recorded at least ten times. J is TRBJ2-1 and V is TRBV6-5; maybe TRBD1 (5 bases). Per germline, CDR1 MNHEY and CDR2 SVGAGI. The CDR3 covers 14 residues. The V gene lost 4 bases and the J gene lost 1 base, with 8 bases spanning the gap. The CDR3 DNA is TGTGCCAGCAGTTTGACAGAGTCCTACAATGAGCAGTTCTTC. Protein product: CASSLTESYNEQFF.

In its sample, this clonotype was seen many times. The chain has TRBV20-1 and TRBJ1-1, with 9 bases identical to TRBD1. V lost 1 base, J lost 0 bases, and 0 bases stayed unmatched. The CDR3 length is 14 residues. From germline, CDR1 is DFQATT and CDR2 SNEGSKA (reference sequence). CDR3 sequence: CSARGDRVNTEAFF. The CDR3 DNA reads TGCAGTGCTAGAGGGGACAGGGTGAACACTGAAGCTTTCTTT.

This clonotype was found many times. The chain carries TRBV24-1 and TRBJ1-1, with D possibly being TRBD1 (5 bases). The V and J ends lost 7 bases and 0 bases respectively, with 11 bases between them. CDR1 is KGHDR, CDR2 SFDVKD, per germline. This CDR3 comprises 14 residues. The CDR3 nucleotides are TGTGCCACCAGGGGAACAGGACTGAACACTGAAGCTTTCTTT. Protein: CATRGTGLNTEAFF.

This chain uses TRBV6-2 or TRBV6-3 with TRBJ2-5; 9 bases agree with TRBD1. The J segment lost 5 bases and the V segment lost 3 bases, leaving 10 bases of the junction unmatched. In germline, CDR1 is MNHEY, CDR2 SVGEGT. The length of the CDR3 is 16 residues. CDR3 in amino acids: CASSYSRDRVAETQYF. Written as DNA, the CDR3 is TGTGCCAGCAGTTATTCCCGGGACAGGGTGGCGGAGACCCAGTACTTC.

This clonotype was observed many times. The V call is TRBV28, the J call TRBJ2-4, with a tentative D call TRBD1 (6 bases). Per germline, CDR1 MDHEN and CDR2 SYDVKM. V lost 4 bases to trimming and J lost 7 bases, with 20 bases between them. CDR3 length equals 16 residues. The CDR3 sequence: CASSSRQAPLRNIQYF. Here the CDR3 DNA reads TGTGCCAGCAGTTCCCGACAGGCTCCCCTGAGGAACATTCAGTACTTC.

The gene calls are TRBV6-1 and TRBJ1-1, with 7 bases fitting TRBD1. CDR1 is MNHNS and CDR2 is SASEGT in the germline V gene. CDR3 length equals 14 residues. Germline trimming cut 6 bases from V and 4 bases from J; bases unmatched to any gene: 8. In DNA, the CDR3 is TGTGCCAGCAGCCGTACAGGGGAGGGCACTGAAGCTTTCTTT. Protein: CASSRTGEGTEAFF.

The chain's CDR3 is CASSEGLAGGTARTDTQYF. CDR3 nucleotides: TGCGCCAGCAGCGAGGGACTAGCGGGAGGTACCGCGCGGACAGATACGCAGTATTTT. The chain has TRBV5-1 and TRBJ2-3; 15 bases line up with TRBD2. The CDR3 totals 19 residues. Germline lookup yields CDR1 SGHRS and CDR2 YFSETQ. V was pared by 4 bases and J by 3 bases, with 12 bases of the junction left unmatched.

This clonotype was counted at least ten times. V usage is TRBV7-2 and J usage is TRBJ1-5; D not resolved. Germline loops: CDR1 SGHTA, CDR2 FQGNSA. V lost 5 bases and J 4 bases, leaving 9 bases between the germline ends. The CDR3 covers 13 residues. The CDR3 sequence: CASSPHMNQPQHF. The CDR3 region has the DNA TGTGCCAGCAGCCCCCACATGAATCAGCCCCAGCATTTT.

This clonotype was recorded at least ten times. This chain uses TRBV20-1 with TRBJ2-2; TRBD2 aligns across 10 bases. This CDR3 contains 15 residues. Trimming cost V 3 bases and J 2 bases; bases outside gene matches: 3. Germline loops: CDR1 DFQATT, CDR2 SNEGSKA (reference sequence). The chain's CDR3 is CSARGTSANTGELFF. The CDR3 bases are TGCAGTGCTAGGGGGACTAGCGCAAACACCGGGGAGCTGTTTTTT.